These 17 T cell receptor beta chains originate from one sample sequenced in a study of T cells in Graves' hyperthyroidism and ophthalmopathy. What was amplified from RNA transcripts were TCR beta CDR3 regions. The TCR CDR3 first-round RT-PCR relied on the HTBI primer set. TCRdb re-analysed the multiplex PCR reads in MiXCR, keeping a single row per CDR3 protein. This table has around 350,000 distinct CDR3 sequences, roughly 15% appearing once. Sequencing was done on a sample of blood. The receptors were sampled from a woman in her twenties or thirties with Graves' ophthalmopathy.

A note on this clonotype: One end of the junction is discordant with germline, which a read error may explain. V gene TRBV10-2 combines with J gene TRBJ1-1; TRBD1 matches 7 bases. CDR1 WSHSY and CDR2 SAAADI come from the germline V gene. The CDR3 sequence is 12 residues long. The chain's CDR3 is CASRLRGTEALF. The CDR3 DNA reads TGCGCCAGCAGACTCAGGGGGACTGAAGCTCTCTTT.

The rearrangement links TRBV7-9 to TRBJ2-7; 12 bases map to TRBD1. Germline CDR1 reads SEHNR; CDR2 reads FQNEAQ (reference sequence). There are 15 residues in the CDR3. Trimming cost V 7 bases and J 3 bases; bases outside gene matches: 7. CDR3: CASNRGDRGLYEQYF. As DNA, the CDR3 is TGTGCCAGCAACCGGGGGGACAGGGGGCTCTACGAGCAGTACTTC.

The chain employs TRBV6-1 and TRBJ1-6; TRBD1 matches at 10 bases. Germline loops: CDR1 MNHNS, CDR2 SASEGT. This CDR3 has 15 residues. V lost 7 bases, J lost 7 bases, and 7 bases stayed unmatched. The CDR3 loop reads CASNPPGQGNSPLHF. The CDR3 DNA is TGTGCCAGCAACCCCCCGGGACAGGGGAATTCACCCCTCCACTTT.

There are many counts of this clonotype. The CDR3 nucleotides are TGTGCCAGCAGCTTAGATCCGGGACAGGGAGTCGAGCAGTACTTC. Amino acids: CASSLDPGQGVEQYF. This sequence joins TRBV11-2 and TRBJ2-7; 9 bases fit TRBD1. The V gene's germline CDR1 is SGHAT and CDR2 FQNNGV. The CDR3 covers 15 residues. V lost 0 bases and J lost 6; bases outside the gene matches: 6.

This clonotype was found many times. This chain joins TRBV5-4 and TRBJ2-2; TRBD1 agrees at 10 bases. The ends lost 4 bases at V and 5 bases at J; junction bases unmatched: 5. The CDR3 is 15 residues long. CDR1 is SGHNT and CDR2 is YYREEE in the germline V gene (reference sequence). The CDR3 DNA reads as TGTGCCAGCAGCGCCTGGACAGGGGGGACCGGGGAGCTGTTTTTT. Protein product: CASSAWTGGTGELFF.

J is TRBJ1-2 and V is TRBV3-1; no firm D call. The CDR3 is 13 amino acids. Between the trimmed V and J ends, which lost 2 bases and 5 bases, there was a span of 9 bases. Germline CDR1 reads LGHDT; CDR2 reads YNNKEL (reference sequence). The DNA for the CDR3 is TGTGCCAGCAGCCAAAAGGGCTCTTATGGCTACACCTTC. It yields the protein CASSQKGSYGYTF.

This clonotype was detected many times. This rearrangement joins TRBV5-1 to TRBJ2-1, with 7 nucleotides matching TRBD1. CDR3 size: 17 residues. V was clipped by 4 bases and J by 4 bases; unmatched bases: 14. Germline V gene sequence: CDR1 SGHRS, CDR2 YFSETQ. The CDR3 loop reads CASSPLLPGQPYNEQFF. In nucleotides, the CDR3 is TGCGCCAGCAGCCCACTTTTACCGGGACAGCCTTACAATGAGCAGTTCTTC.

This clonotype has at least ten counts. The V and J genes are TRBV6-2 or TRBV6-3 and TRBJ2-1, with a tentative D call TRBD2 (6 bases). The CDR3 is 16 residues long. Germline-derived CDR1 and CDR2 are MNHEY and SVGEGT. V was pared by 5 bases and J by 2 bases, with 16 bases between. The CDR3 sequence: CASSHYREVPYNEQFF. For the CDR3, the DNA is TGTGCCAGCAGTCACTATAGGGAGGTTCCCTACAATGAGCAGTTCTTC.

The sample holds many counts of this clonotype. V gene TRBV27 combines with J gene TRBJ2-3; TRBD1 or TRBD2 may be the D gene (5 bases each). In germline, CDR1 is MNHEY, CDR2 SMNVEV (reference sequence). The CDR3 spans 14 residues. V was clipped by 5 bases and J by 5 bases, with 14 bases between them. The CDR3 DNA follows: TGTGCCAGCAGTCCTAGGCCTGGGGGAGATACGCAGTATTTT. Its translation: CASSPRPGGDTQYF.

This clonotype was observed at least ten times. The J gene is TRBJ2-1, the V gene TRBV7-3; TRBD2 agrees at 9 bases. The ends lost 0 bases at V and 4 bases at J; junction bases unmatched: 10. The CDR3 consists of 18 residues. Germline CDR1 and CDR2: SGHTA and FQGTGA. The CDR3 is CASSLTSGGLPNYNEQFF. For the CDR3, the DNA is TGTGCCAGCAGCTTAACTAGCGGGGGCCTACCGAATTACAATGAGCAGTTCTTC.

The table lists this clonotype with many counts. The rearrangement joins TRBV18 to TRBJ2-7; D perhaps matches TRBD1 (6 bases). Germline V gene sequence: CDR1 KGHSH, CDR2 LQKENI. This CDR3 region has 16 residues. The V gene lost 3 bases and the J gene lost 6 bases, with 21 bases spanning the gap. The CDR3 coding sequence is TGTGCCAGCTCACCCAAAACGGCCGGGACACCCAGCGAGCAGTACTTC. Translation: CASSPKTAGTPSEQYF.

The chain has TRBV5-4 and TRBJ2-1, with D perhaps matching TRBD1 or TRBD2 (5 bases each). This CDR3 has 16 amino acids. Trimming took 0 bases from V and 3 from J, leaving 13 bases between them. CDR1 is SGHNT, CDR2 YYREEE, per germline (reference sequence). The CDR3 spells CASSLEAGTVYNEQFF. The CDR3, as DNA: TGTGCCAGCAGCTTGGAAGCAGGGACCGTCTACAATGAGCAGTTCTTC.

This clonotype was counted many times. The chain recombines TRBV27 with TRBJ2-1, with D maybe TRBD1 (6 bases). This CDR3 region has 13 residues. V was pared by 5 bases and J by 4 bases, with 9 bases between. CDR1 MNHEY and CDR2 SMNVEV come from the germline V gene (reference sequence). This chain's CDR3 is CASSTQGYNEQFF. As DNA, the CDR3 is TGTGCCAGCAGTACACAGGGTTACAATGAGCAGTTCTTC.

This clonotype was detected ten times or more. The V call is TRBV6-6, the J call TRBJ2-5; D is ambiguous. The ends were cut back, 0 bases at V and 1 base at J, with 12 bases in the middle. The CDR3 covers 16 residues. CDR1 is MNHNY and CDR2 is SVGAGI in the germline V gene (reference sequence). The CDR3 sequence is CASSYSHSAGQETQYF. CDR3 DNA: TGTGCCAGCAGTTACTCTCACTCCGCAGGCCAAGAGACCCAGTACTTC.

This clonotype was recorded at least ten times. The chain links TRBV20-1 to TRBJ2-3; possibly TRBD1 or TRBD2 for D (5 bases each). The CDR3 has 17 amino acids. Trimming removed 2 bases from V and 0 bases from J, with 18 bases in between. CDR1 DFQATT and CDR2 SNEGSKA come from the germline V gene (reference sequence). CDR3 amino acids: CSARLGDGVASTDTQYF. The CDR3 DNA reads TGCAGTGCTAGACTTGGGGACGGGGTTGCTAGCACAGATACGCAGTATTTT.

The chain combines TRBV15 with TRBJ1-4; D remains ambiguous. This CDR3 is 17 amino acids long. Looked up from germline, CDR1 is LNHNV and CDR2 is YYDKDF (reference sequence). V was pared by 1 base and J by 8 bases, with 20 bases between. The CDR3: CATSRAGIYSPGEKLFF. The CDR3 region has the DNA TGTGCCACCAGCAGAGCCGGGATCTACTCCCCTGGCGAAAAACTGTTTTTT.

V usage is TRBV27 and J usage is TRBJ2-5; weak D call: TRBD2 (5 bases). The CDR3 is made up of 14 amino acids. V was trimmed by 10 bases and J by 5 bases, leaving 20 bases between them. Germline V gene sequence: CDR1 MNHEY, CDR2 SMNVEV (reference sequence). In DNA form, the CDR3 reads TGTGCCATCTCCGGGTATCTAGGCGGGGAGACCCAGTACTTC. It yields the protein CAISGYLGGETQYF.